This paragraph covers one T cell receptor beta chain sequence. Its antigen remains unidentified. The sample belongs to a study of T cells in Graves' hyperthyroidism and ophthalmopathy. General study findings and limits: Ophthalmopathy could be told apart from stable hyperthyroidism with a 13 V-J model.

The CDR3 regions of TCR beta were amplified from RNA transcripts. During a first-round RT-PCR of the TCR CDR3, the HTBI primer set was used. In TCRdb, the multiplex PCR reads were re-called with MiXCR into one record per CDR3 protein. The table shows a few hundred thousand distinct CDR3 sequences, with roughly 14% occurring only once. The germline V gene encodes CDR1 SGHTA and CDR2 FQGTGA. With V trimmed by 5 bases and J by 5 bases, 11 bases remained unmatched. There are 15 residues in the CDR3. This sequence was found in a woman aged 18-30 years with Graves' hyperthyroidism that later progressed to Graves' ophthalmopathy. The source material was blood. The rearrangement links TRBV7-3 to TRBJ2-7; 8 bases match TRBD2. DNA for the CDR3: TGTGCCAGCAGCCCCCATGGTCGGCGGGAGGACGAGCAGTACTTC. Translating it yields CASSPHGRREDEQYF.